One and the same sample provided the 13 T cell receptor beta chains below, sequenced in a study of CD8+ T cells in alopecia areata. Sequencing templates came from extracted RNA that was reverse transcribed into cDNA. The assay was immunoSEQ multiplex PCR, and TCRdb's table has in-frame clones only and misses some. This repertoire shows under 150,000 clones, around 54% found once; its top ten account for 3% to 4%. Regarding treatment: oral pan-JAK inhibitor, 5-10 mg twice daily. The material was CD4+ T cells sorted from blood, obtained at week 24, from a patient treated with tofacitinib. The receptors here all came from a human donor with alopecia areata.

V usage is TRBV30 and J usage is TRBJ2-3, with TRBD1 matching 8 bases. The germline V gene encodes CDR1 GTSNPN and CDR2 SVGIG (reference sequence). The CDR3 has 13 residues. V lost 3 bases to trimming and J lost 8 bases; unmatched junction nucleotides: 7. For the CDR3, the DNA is TGTGCCTGGAGCTCAGGGGGCCCTGGTACGCAGTATTTT. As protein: CAWSSGGPGTQYF.

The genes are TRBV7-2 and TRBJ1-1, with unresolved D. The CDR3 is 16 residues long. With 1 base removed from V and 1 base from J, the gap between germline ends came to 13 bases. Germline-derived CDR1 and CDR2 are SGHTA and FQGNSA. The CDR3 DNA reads TGTGCCAGCAGCTTAGGTTCGGGGATGGGGAACACTGAAGCTTTCTTT. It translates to CASSLGSGMGNTEAFF.

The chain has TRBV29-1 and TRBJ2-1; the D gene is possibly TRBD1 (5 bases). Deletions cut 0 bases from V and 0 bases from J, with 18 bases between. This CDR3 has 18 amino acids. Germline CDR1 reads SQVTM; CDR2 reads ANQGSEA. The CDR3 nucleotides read TGCAGCGTTGAAGATCAACGACAGAACTTTTTCTCCTACAATGAGCAGTTCTTC. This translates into CSVEDQRQNFFSYNEQFF.

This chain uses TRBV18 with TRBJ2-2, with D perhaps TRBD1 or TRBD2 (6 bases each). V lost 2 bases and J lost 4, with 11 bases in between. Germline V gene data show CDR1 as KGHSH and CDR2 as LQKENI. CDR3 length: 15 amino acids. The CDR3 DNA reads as TGTGCCAGCTCACCAAGCAGGGGAGGCACCGGGGAGCTGTTTTTT. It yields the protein CASSPSRGGTGELFF.

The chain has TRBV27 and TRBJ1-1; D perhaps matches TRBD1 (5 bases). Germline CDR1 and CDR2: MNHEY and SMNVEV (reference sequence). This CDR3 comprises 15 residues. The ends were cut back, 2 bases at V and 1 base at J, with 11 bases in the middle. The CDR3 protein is CASSLGDRQNTEAFF. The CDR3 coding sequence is TGTGCCAGCAGTTTAGGGGACCGACAGAACACTGAAGCTTTCTTT.

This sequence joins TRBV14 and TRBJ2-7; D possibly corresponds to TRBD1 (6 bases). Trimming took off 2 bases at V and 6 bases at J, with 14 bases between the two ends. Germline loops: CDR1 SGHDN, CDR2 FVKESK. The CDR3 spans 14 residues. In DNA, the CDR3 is TGTGCCAGCAGCCAAATTAACAGGGCAGGCGAGCAGTACTTC. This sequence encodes CASSQINRAGEQYF.

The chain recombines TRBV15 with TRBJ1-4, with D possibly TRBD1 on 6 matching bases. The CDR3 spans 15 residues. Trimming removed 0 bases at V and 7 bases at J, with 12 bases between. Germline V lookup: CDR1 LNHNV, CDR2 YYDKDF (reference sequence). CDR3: CATSRDSTGLEKLFF. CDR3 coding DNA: TGTGCCACCAGCAGAGATTCGACAGGTCTTGAAAAACTGTTTTTT.

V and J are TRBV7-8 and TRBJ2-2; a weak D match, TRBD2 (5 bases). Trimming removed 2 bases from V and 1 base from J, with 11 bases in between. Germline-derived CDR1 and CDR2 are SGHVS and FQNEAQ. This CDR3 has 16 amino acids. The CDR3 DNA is TGTGCCAGCAGCTTAAAGAGGGCAGGGAACACCGGGGAGCTGTTTTTT. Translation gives CASSLKRAGNTGELFF.

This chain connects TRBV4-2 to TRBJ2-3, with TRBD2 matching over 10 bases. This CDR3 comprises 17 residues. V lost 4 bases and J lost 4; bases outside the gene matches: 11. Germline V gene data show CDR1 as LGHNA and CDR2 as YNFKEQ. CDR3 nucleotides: TGTGCCAGCAGCCGGGAGCTAGCGGGGGACGTGTCAGATACGCAGTATTTT. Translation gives CASSRELAGDVSDTQYF.

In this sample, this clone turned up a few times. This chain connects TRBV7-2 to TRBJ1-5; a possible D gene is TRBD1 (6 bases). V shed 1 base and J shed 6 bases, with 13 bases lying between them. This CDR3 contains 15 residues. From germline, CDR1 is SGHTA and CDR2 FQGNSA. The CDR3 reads CASSLVGGESQPQHF. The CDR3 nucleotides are TGTGCCAGCAGCTTAGTAGGGGGGGAGAGTCAGCCCCAGCATTTT.

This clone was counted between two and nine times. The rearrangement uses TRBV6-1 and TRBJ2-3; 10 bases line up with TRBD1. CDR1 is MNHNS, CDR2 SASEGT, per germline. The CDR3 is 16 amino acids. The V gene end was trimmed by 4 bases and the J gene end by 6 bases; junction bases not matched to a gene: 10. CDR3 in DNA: TGTGCCAGCAGTGTTACAGTGACAGGGGGCAGCGATACGCAGTATTTT. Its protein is CASSVTVTGGSDTQYF.

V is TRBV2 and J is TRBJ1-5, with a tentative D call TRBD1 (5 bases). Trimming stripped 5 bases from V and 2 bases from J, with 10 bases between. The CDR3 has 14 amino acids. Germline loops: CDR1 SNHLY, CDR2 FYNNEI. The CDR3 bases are TGTGCCAGCAGTTTCGTACAGGGCAATCAGCCCCAGCATTTT. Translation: CASSFVQGNQPQHF.

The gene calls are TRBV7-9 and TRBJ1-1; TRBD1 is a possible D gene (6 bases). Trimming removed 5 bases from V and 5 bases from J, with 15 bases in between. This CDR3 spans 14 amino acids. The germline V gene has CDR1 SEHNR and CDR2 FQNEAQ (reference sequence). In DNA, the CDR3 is TGTGCCAGCAGCCCGAACCAGGGGTTTACTGAAGCTTTCTTT. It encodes CASSPNQGFTEAFF.